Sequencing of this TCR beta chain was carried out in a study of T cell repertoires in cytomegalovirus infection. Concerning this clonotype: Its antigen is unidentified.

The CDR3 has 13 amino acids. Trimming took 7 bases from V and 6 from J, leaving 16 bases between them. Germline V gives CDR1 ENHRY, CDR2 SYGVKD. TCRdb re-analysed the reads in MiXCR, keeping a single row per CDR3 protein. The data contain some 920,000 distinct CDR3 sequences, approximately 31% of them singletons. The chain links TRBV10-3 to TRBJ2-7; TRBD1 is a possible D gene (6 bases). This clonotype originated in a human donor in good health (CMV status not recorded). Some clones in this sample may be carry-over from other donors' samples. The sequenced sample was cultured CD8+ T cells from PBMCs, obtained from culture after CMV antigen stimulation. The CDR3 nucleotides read TGTGCCATCAAAATACAGGGTTCGGGCGAGCAGTACTTC. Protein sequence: CAIKIQGSGEQYF.